The 19 T cell receptor beta chains below all came from one sample that was sequenced in a study of human T cells and chemical hapten exposure. Via MiXCR, TCRdb re-called the RACE reads, giving one row per CDR3 protein. Of 270,000 or so distinct CDR3 sequences listed, roughly 7.4% are singletons. Time point described: pre-sensitization, week 0. The treatment was: therapeutic diphenylcyclopropenone sensitization with weekly scalp DPC. Material: whole blood, obtained in connection with sensitization to the hapten diphenylcyclopropenone (DPC). The origin of the receptors is a man in his late teens or twenties with alopecia areata. Some clones in this sample may be carry-over from other donors' samples.

This sequence joins TRBV5-1 and TRBJ2-1; the match to TRBD1 covers 8 bases. V lost 4 bases, J lost 4 bases, and 7 bases stayed unmatched. CDR3 length: 15 residues. The germline V gene has CDR1 SGHRS and CDR2 YFSETQ. CDR3 in amino acids: CASSRTGSTYNEQFF. The CDR3 DNA is TGCGCCAGCAGCCGGACAGGGTCGACGTACAATGAGCAGTTCTTC.

The gene calls are TRBV6-2 or TRBV6-3 and TRBJ1-2, with a tentative D call TRBD1 (6 bases). Germline V gene lookup returns CDR1 MNHEY and CDR2 SVGEGT. This CDR3 contains 13 residues. Trimming shortened V by 8 bases and J by 2 bases, and 12 bases separated the two germline ends. CDR3 sequence: CASRTAVNYGYTF. The CDR3 DNA is TGTGCCAGCCGGACAGCTGTAAACTATGGCTACACCTTC.

V gene TRBV5-6 combines with J gene TRBJ2-5, with D perhaps TRBD1 (5 bases). V shed 2 bases and J shed 7 bases, with 21 bases lying between them. Looked up from germline, CDR1 is SGHDT and CDR2 is YYEEEE. The CDR3 is 16 amino acids. The CDR3 DNA reads TGTGCCAGCAGCTTTAGTCCCAGGGCGGCAGTTGGGACCCAGTACTTC. It encodes CASSFSPRAAVGTQYF.

The rearrangement joins TRBV27 to TRBJ1-2; 8 bases match TRBD1. This CDR3 region has 15 residues. Trimming cost V 5 bases and J 1 base; bases outside gene matches: 6. The germline V gene encodes CDR1 MNHEY and CDR2 SMNVEV (reference sequence). The CDR3 DNA is TGTGCCAGCAGTAACCGGGACAGGCTTAACTATGGCTACACCTTC. Its translation is CASSNRDRLNYGYTF.

This clonotype was counted many times. The chain recombines TRBV12-3 or TRBV12-4 with TRBJ1-2; 9 nucleotides line up with TRBD1. This CDR3 is 13 amino acids long. V gave up 6 bases and J gave up 6 bases; unmatched junction bases: 5. CDR3 region: CASSRWTGDGYTF. The CDR3 nucleotides are TGTGCCAGCAGCCGTTGGACAGGGGATGGCTACACCTTC.

The V and J genes are TRBV2 and TRBJ2-5; D perhaps matches TRBD1 (6 bases). CDR1 is SNHLY and CDR2 is FYNNEI in the germline V gene. V dropped 5 bases and J dropped 4 bases, with 8 bases sitting between them. The CDR3 covers 12 residues. CDR3 in amino acids: CASSNRVETQYF. CDR3 sequence (DNA): TGTGCCAGCAGTAACAGGGTAGAGACCCAGTACTTC.

This clonotype was recorded a few times. The J gene is TRBJ1-1, the V gene TRBV12-3 or TRBV12-4; D perhaps matches TRBD1 (5 bases). V dropped 8 bases and J dropped 6 bases, with 22 bases sitting between them. The CDR3 is 15 residues long. The CDR3 bases are TGTGCCAGCTGGAACGACGGGACTCAGGTCGCTGAAGCTTTCTTT. The encoded protein is CASWNDGTQVAEAFF.

The chain has TRBV5-1 and TRBJ1-6; D remains unclear. CDR3 length: 16 residues. Trimming stripped 0 bases from V and 9 bases from J, with 16 bases between. Germline CDR1 reads SGHRS; CDR2 reads YFSETQ. In DNA form, the CDR3 reads TGCGCCAGCAGCTTGGATGGGGAGACTTATCGTTCACCCCTCCACTTT. This sequence encodes CASSLDGETYRSPLHF.

The genes are TRBV28 and TRBJ1-2, with D maybe TRBD1 (6 bases). CDR1 and CDR2 from the germline V gene are MDHEN and SYDVKM. The CDR3 spans 14 residues. The ends were cut back, 7 bases at V and 4 bases at J, with 16 bases in the middle. The CDR3 region is CASTDSNDPYGYTF. CDR3 bases: TGTGCCAGCACGGACAGTAACGACCCCTATGGCTACACCTTC.

This clonotype occurred many times. V and J are TRBV20-1 and TRBJ1-1, with 9 bases aligning to TRBD1. The CDR3 has 14 amino acids. The germline V gene has CDR1 DFQATT and CDR2 SNEGSKA (reference sequence). Germline trimming cut 1 base from V and 4 bases from J; bases unmatched to any gene: 4. CDR3 loop: CSARGTGVGTEAFF. The DNA for the CDR3 is TGCAGTGCTAGAGGGACAGGGGTAGGCACTGAAGCTTTCTTT.

The V gene is TRBV5-5, the J gene TRBJ1-6, with TRBD1 matching 7 bases. The ends lost 9 bases at V and 7 bases at J; junction bases unmatched: 19. Germline V gene lookup returns CDR1 SGHKS and CDR2 YYEKEE (reference sequence). CDR3 size: 17 residues. The CDR3 is CATQPTDRAGVNSPLHF. CDR3 bases: TGTGCCACCCAGCCCACCGACAGGGCAGGGGTGAATTCACCCCTCCACTTT.

This sequence joins TRBV28 and TRBJ2-1; D is ambiguous. Trimming removed 2 bases from V and 9 bases from J, with 11 bases in between. Germline CDR1 MDHEN, CDR2 SYDVKM. The CDR3 is 13 amino acids. DNA for the CDR3: TGTGCCAGCAGTTTAGGCGCGTTCACTGAGCAGTTCTTC. Translation: CASSLGAFTEQFF.

This chain joins TRBV6-4 and TRBJ2-2; D is undetermined. Germline assignment: CDR1 MRHNA and CDR2 SNTAGT. This CDR3 spans 13 amino acids. Trimming cost V 4 bases and J 6 bases, with 9 bases left between them. CDR3 sequence: CASSATLAGELFF. The CDR3 nucleotides are TGTGCCAGCAGTGCTACACTCGCCGGGGAGCTGTTTTTT.

The table lists this clonotype with a few counts. V usage is TRBV18 and J usage is TRBJ1-1; D is perhaps TRBD1 (5 bases). With 3 bases removed from V and 10 bases from J, the gap between germline ends came to 18 bases. The length of the CDR3 is 14 residues. Germline V gives CDR1 KGHSH, CDR2 LQKENI. Written as DNA, the CDR3 is TGTGCCAGCTCACCGGATCCAGGGCGGGGTGTAGCTTTCTTT. Translating gives CASSPDPGRGVAFF.

This clonotype was recorded a few times. The chain is built from TRBV20-1 and TRBJ1-2; 9 bases are a match to TRBD1. The CDR3 is 16 amino acids. The junction had 6 bases not matched to a gene; V was cut back by 1 base and J by 0 bases. The germline CDR1 and CDR2 sequences are DFQATT and SNEGSKA (reference sequence). CDR3 DNA sequence: TGCAGTGCTAGAGGGACAGGGGAGACCGCTAACTATGGCTACACCTTC. Translation gives CSARGTGETANYGYTF.

This clonotype occurred many times. The genes are TRBV3-1 and TRBJ1-2; 10 nucleotides align to TRBD1. Germline loops: CDR1 LGHDT, CDR2 YNNKEL (reference sequence). V lost 0 bases, J lost 8 bases, and 9 bases stayed unmatched. The CDR3 loop spans 16 amino acids. The CDR3 nucleotides are TGTGCCAGCAGCCAAGATCATAGACAGGGGGCCGCGGGCTACACCTTC. This codes for CASSQDHRQGAAGYTF.

This clonotype was detected only a few times. This rearrangement joins TRBV2 to TRBJ1-5; 8 nucleotides match TRBD1. The V gene's germline CDR1 is SNHLY and CDR2 FYNNEI. The CDR3 covers 15 residues. V gave up 5 bases and J gave up 3 bases; unmatched junction bases: 6. CDR3 in DNA: TGTGCCAGCAGTAAGGACAGGGCGCTCAATCAGCCCCAGCATTTT. Protein sequence: CASSKDRALNQPQHF. Full variable domain (outside the CDR3, taken from reference TRBV2 and TRBJ1-5): EPEVTQTPSHQVTQMGQEVILRCVPISNHLYFYWYRQILGQKVEFLVSFYNNEISEKSEIFDDQFSVERPDGSNFTLKIRSTKLEDSAMYFCASSKDRALNQPQHFGDGTRLSIL.

This clonotype was detected many times. The chain carries TRBV10-3 and TRBJ1-2; a weak D match, TRBD1 (6 bases). V was clipped by 2 bases and J by 0 bases, with 16 bases between them. Germline V gene data show CDR1 as ENHRY and CDR2 as SYGVKD. The CDR3 contains 17 residues. CDR3 bases: TGTGCCATCAGTGAGCCTCCCGGGGGCCGAACTAACTATGGCTACACCTTC. Its translation: CAISEPPGGRTNYGYTF.

This clonotype has only a few counts. The CDR3 region is CASSQETVDNSPLHF. The CDR3 bases are TGTGCCAGCAGCCAAGAAACAGTTGATAATTCACCCCTCCACTTT. The genes are TRBV4-2 and TRBJ1-6; the D is unclear. The CDR3 loop spans 15 amino acids. V was cut by 0 bases and J by 5 bases, with 8 bases left in between. CDR1 LGHNA and CDR2 YNFKEQ come from the germline V gene.